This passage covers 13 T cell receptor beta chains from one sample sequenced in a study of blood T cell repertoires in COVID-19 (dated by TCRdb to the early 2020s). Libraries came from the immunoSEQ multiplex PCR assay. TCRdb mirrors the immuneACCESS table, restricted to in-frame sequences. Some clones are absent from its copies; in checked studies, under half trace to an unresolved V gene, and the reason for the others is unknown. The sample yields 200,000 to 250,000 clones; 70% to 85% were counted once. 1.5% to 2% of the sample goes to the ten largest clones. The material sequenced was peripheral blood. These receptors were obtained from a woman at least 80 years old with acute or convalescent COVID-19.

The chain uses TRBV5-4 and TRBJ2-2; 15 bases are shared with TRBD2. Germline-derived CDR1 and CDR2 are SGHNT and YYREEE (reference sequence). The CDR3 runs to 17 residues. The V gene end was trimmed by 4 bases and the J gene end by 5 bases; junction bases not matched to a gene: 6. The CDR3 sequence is CASSRGLAGGVTGELFF. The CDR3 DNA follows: TGTGCCAGCAGCCGCGGACTAGCGGGGGGGGTAACCGGGGAGCTGTTTTTT.

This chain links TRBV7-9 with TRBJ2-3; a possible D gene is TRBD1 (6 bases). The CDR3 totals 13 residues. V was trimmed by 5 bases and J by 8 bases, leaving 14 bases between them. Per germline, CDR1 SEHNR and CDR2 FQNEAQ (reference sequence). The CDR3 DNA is TGTGCCAGCAGCCCCGGACAGATGGTTACGCAGTATTTT. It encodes CASSPGQMVTQYF. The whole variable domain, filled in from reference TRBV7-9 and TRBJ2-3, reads DTGVSQNPRHKITKRGQNVTFRCDPISEHNRLYWYRQTLGQGPEFLTYFQNEAQLEKSRLLSDRFSAERPKGSFSTLEIQRTEQGDSAMYLCASSPGQMVTQYFGPGTRLTVL.

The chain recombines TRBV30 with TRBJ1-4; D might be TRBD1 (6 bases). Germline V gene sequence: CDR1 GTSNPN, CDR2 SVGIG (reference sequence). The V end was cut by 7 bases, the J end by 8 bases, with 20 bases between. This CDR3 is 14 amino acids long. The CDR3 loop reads CALSPGGAEEKLFF. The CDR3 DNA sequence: TGTGCCTTGTCGCCGGGGGGCGCGGAGGAAAAACTGTTTTTT. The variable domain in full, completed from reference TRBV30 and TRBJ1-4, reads SQTIHQWPATLVQPVGSPLSLECTVEGTSNPNLYWYRQAAGRGLQLLFYSVGIGQISSEVPQNLSASRPQDRQFILSSKKLLLSDSGFYLCALSPGGAEEKLFFGSGTQLSVL.

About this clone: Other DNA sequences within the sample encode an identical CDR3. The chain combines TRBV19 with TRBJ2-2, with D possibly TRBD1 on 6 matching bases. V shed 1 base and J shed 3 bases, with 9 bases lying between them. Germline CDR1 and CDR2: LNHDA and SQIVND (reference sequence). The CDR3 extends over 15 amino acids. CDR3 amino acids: CASSIGTAYTGELFF. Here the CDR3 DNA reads TGTGCCAGTAGTATAGGGACAGCCTACACCGGGGAGCTGTTTTTT.

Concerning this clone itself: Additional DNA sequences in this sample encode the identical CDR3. The CDR3 protein is CASSLARGRGDTQYF. CDR3 nucleotide sequence: TGCGCCAGCAGCTTGGCCCGGGGTAGGGGGGATACGCAGTATTTT. The chain has TRBV5-1 and TRBJ2-3; tentative D call: TRBD1 (6 bases). CDR1 and CDR2 (germline): SGHRS, YFSETQ. Trimming left V 0 bases short and J 6 bases short, with 14 bases between. The CDR3 is 15 amino acids.

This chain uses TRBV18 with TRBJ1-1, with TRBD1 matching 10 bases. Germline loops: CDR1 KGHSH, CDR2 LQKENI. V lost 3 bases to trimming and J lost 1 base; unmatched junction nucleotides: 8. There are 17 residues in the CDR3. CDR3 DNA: TGTGCCAGCTCACCCCCCGGGACAGGGGTACGGAACACTGAAGCTTTCTTT. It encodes CASSPPGTGVRNTEAFF.

The CDR3 DNA reads as TGTGCCAGTAGTACTGGACTAGCGGGGAGCACAGATACGCAGTATTTT. This gives the protein CASSTGLAGSTDTQYF. The chain recombines TRBV19 with TRBJ2-3; 12 positions match TRBD2. This CDR3 region has 16 residues. V gave up 4 bases and J gave up 0 bases; unmatched junction bases: 2. Germline loops: CDR1 LNHDA, CDR2 SQIVND (reference sequence). Full variable domain (missing parts from reference TRBV19 and TRBJ2-3): DGGITQSPKYLFRKEGQNVTLSCEQNLNHDAMYWYRQDPGQGLRLIYYSQIVNDFQKGDIAEGYSVSREKKESFPLTVTSAQKNPTAFYLCASSTGLAGSTDTQYFGPGTRLTVL.

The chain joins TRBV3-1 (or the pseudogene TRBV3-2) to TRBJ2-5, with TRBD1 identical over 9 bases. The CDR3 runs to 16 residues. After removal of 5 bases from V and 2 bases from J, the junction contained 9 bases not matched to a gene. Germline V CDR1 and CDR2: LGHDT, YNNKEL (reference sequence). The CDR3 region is CASSTGTGRKQETQYF. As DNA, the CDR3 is TGTGCCAGCAGCACCGGGACAGGGAGGAAACAAGAGACCCAGTACTTC.

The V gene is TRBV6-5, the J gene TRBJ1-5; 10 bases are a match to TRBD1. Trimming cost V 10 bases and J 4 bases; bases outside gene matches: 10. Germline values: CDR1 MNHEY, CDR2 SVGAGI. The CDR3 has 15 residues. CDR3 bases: TGTGCCACCAGCCCGGGACAGGGGTTGAATCAGCCCCAGCATTTT. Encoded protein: CATSPGQGLNQPQHF.

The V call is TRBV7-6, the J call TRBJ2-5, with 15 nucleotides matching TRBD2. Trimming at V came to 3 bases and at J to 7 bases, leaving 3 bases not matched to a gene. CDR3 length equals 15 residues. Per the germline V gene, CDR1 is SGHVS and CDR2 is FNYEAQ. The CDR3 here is CASSLVGLAGGTQYF. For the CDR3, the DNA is TGTGCCAGCAGCTTGGTGGGACTAGCGGGGGGGACCCAGTACTTC.

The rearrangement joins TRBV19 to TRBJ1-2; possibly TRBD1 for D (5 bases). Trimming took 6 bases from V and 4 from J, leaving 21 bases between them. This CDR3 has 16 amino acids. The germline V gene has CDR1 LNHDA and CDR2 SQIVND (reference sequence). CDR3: CASRLGGPGTAYGYTF. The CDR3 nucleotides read TGTGCCAGTAGACTGGGGGGACCCGGGACCGCCTATGGCTACACCTTC.

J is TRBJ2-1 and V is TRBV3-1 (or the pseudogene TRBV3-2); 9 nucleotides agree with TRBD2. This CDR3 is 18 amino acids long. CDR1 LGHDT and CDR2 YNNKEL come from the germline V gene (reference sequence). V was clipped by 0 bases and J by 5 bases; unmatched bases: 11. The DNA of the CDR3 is TGTGCCAGCAGCCAAGAGTTCGGCGGGAGGGCCAAGAACAATGAGCAGTTCTTC. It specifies CASSQEFGGRAKNNEQFF.

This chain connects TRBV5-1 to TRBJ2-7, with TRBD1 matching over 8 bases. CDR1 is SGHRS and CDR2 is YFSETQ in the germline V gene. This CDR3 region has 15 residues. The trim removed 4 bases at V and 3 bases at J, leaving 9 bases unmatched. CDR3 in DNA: TGCGCCAGCAGCCCGACAGGGGCCCAGAGCTACGAGCAGTACTTC. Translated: CASSPTGAQSYEQYF.